The present T cell receptor (beta chain) was sequenced within a study of blood T cell repertoires in COVID-19. About the research overall: Whether acute or convalescent, the COVID-19 samples came from the United States, Italy and Spain. PBMCs, B-cell-depleted T cells, or T cells provided the cDNA or gDNA that made up the material.

V was clipped by 3 bases and J by 2 bases; unmatched bases: 24. The germline CDR1 and CDR2 sequences are LNHDA and SQIVND (reference sequence). This CDR3 comprises 23 residues. Authors' data handling: Estimated nucleated cell counts came from reference gene primer amplification. Produced via immunoSEQ multiplex PCR; TCRdb's table is partial and in-frame only. V, J and clone size reflect that table, while D and trimming were determined from the DNA. The sample consists of 90,000 or so clones, 65% to 90% of them appearing once. The sample consisted of peripheral blood. The receptor was derived from a man between 60 and 75 years old with acute or convalescent COVID-19. The chain recombines TRBV19 with TRBJ2-1; 11 positions match TRBD2. This CDR3 is CASSILPRKVASGGLLTYNEQFF. The CDR3 coding sequence is TGTGCCAGTAGTATCCTCCCTCGGAAGGTGGCTAGCGGGGGGCTCCTGACCTACAATGAGCAGTTCTTC.